The 32 T cell receptor beta chains listed next were all sequenced from one sample in a study of Ad26.COV2.S vaccination and SARS-CoV-2 variants (dated by TCRdb to 2020 to 2023). The treatment or condition tag for this specimen amounts to: approximately 18 received Ad26.COV2.S at low or high dose, single or two shots; roughly five received placebo; per-sample allocation not given. Repertoires of vaccine and placebo recipients were sequenced from samples collected on day 63 after the first injection. Libraries were constructed by the immunoSEQ multiplex PCR assay. What TCRdb holds here is the immuneACCESS table cut down to in-frame rearrangements. Part of the clones is not present; checked against another copy, under half of the missing clones reflect an unresolved V gene, and the others are unexplained. This sample gives under 600,000 clones in total; about nine tenths of them show up just once. The ten largest clones capture 1.7% of the sample.

The sequencing here drew on peripheral blood, taken in a trial of Ad26.COV2.S vaccine versus placebo. The source is a person between 18 and 65 years old who received the Ad26.COV2.S COVID-19 vaccine or a placebo.

The chain is built from TRBV18 and TRBJ2-5; 9 bases line up with TRBD2. The V and J ends lost 6 bases and 0 bases, in that order; junction bases with no gene match: 5. The CDR3 has 15 amino acids. Germline CDR1 is KGHSH and CDR2 is LQKENI. The DNA of the CDR3 is TGTGCCAGCTCGAGGGCTAGCGGGAACCAAGAGACCCAGTACTTC. Its translation is CASSRASGNQETQYF.

This clone was counted once. The rearrangement uses TRBV30 and TRBJ1-6, with 9 positions matching TRBD1. V lost 5 bases and J lost 8; bases outside the gene matches: 7. CDR3 length equals 14 residues. Germline V gene sequence: CDR1 GTSNPN, CDR2 SVGIG (reference sequence). CDR3 nucleotides: TGTGCCTGGCGGCCGGGACAGGGATATTCACCCCTCCACTTT. Its translation is CAWRPGQGYSPLHF.

The chain combines TRBV18 with TRBJ2-5, with D perhaps TRBD1 (6 bases). Germline CDR1 reads KGHSH; CDR2 reads LQKENI. This CDR3 spans 14 amino acids. V was pared by 3 bases and J by 2 bases, with 10 bases between. The CDR3 here is CASSPIGQQETQYF. In nucleotides, the CDR3 is TGTGCCAGCTCACCGATCGGACAGCAAGAGACCCAGTACTTC.

This chain joins TRBV5-4 and TRBJ2-3; no reliable D call. Germline V gene sequence: CDR1 SGHNT, CDR2 YYREEE (reference sequence). This CDR3 has 15 residues. V was shortened by 0 bases and J by 0 bases, with 8 bases between the two germline ends. The CDR3 protein is CASSLVGSSTDTQYF. CDR3 in DNA: TGTGCCAGCAGCTTGGTAGGTTCCAGCACAGATACGCAGTATTTT. Full variable domain (rest looked up from reference TRBV5-4 and TRBJ2-3): ETGVTQSPTHLIKTRGQQVTLRCSSQSGHNTVSWYQQALGQGPQFIFQYYREEENGRGNFPPRFSGLQFPNYSSELNVNALELDDSALYLCASSLVGSSTDTQYFGPGTRLTVL.

This chain links TRBV15 with TRBJ1-4; D possibly corresponds to TRBD1 (6 bases). Germline-derived CDR1 and CDR2 are LNHNV and YYDKDF (reference sequence). Trimming shortened V by 9 bases and J by 4 bases, and 9 bases separated the two germline ends. CDR3 length equals 12 residues. CDR3 sequence (DNA): TGTGCCACAGGGACAAGTAATGAAAAACTGTTTTTT. Protein product: CATGTSNEKLFF.

J is TRBJ1-4 and V is TRBV19, with D maybe TRBD1 (5 bases). The CDR3 has 14 residues. The V gene lost 8 bases and the J gene lost 2 bases, with 12 bases spanning the gap. Germline lookup yields CDR1 LNHDA and CDR2 SQIVND (reference sequence). CDR3 nucleotide sequence: TGTGCCAGTTGGGGGGGTGCGACTAATGAAAAACTGTTTTTT. It translates to CASWGGATNEKLFF.

The chain joins TRBV28 to TRBJ2-7, with 7 bases identical to TRBD1. The CDR3 has 13 residues. After removal of 10 bases from V and 7 bases from J, the junction contained 13 bases not matched to a gene. Germline values: CDR1 MDHEN, CDR2 SYDVKM. This CDR3 is CATTGTDPREQYF. The CDR3 DNA is TGTGCCACGACCGGGACAGACCCTCGGGAGCAGTACTTC.

This chain connects TRBV10-3 to TRBJ2-3; the D gene is possibly TRBD2 (6 bases). This CDR3 has 15 residues. V was cut by 10 bases and J by 2 bases, with 19 bases left in between. The germline V gene encodes CDR1 ENHRY and CDR2 SYGVKD. The CDR3 DNA reads as TGTGCCACCGCGGCCCGGGACTCCCACACAGATACGCAGTATTTT. This translates into CATAARDSHTDTQYF.

On this clone: Sequence at one end of the junction differs from germline and may be a read error. The chain uses TRBV6-5 and TRBJ2-6, with D possibly called TRBD1 or TRBD2 (5 bases each). The CDR3 covers 16 residues. Germline V lookup: CDR1 MNHEY, CDR2 SVGAGI. Here the CDR3 DNA reads TGTGCCAGCAGTAACTCAGGGAGCTCTGGGGCCAACGTCCTGACTTTC. It specifies CASSNSGSSGANVLTF.

The chain couples TRBV19 to TRBJ1-5, with unresolved D. Germline CDR1 LNHDA, CDR2 SQIVND (reference sequence). The germline V and J ends were trimmed by 1 base and 4 bases, with 8 bases remaining between them. The CDR3 extends over 14 amino acids. This CDR3 reads CASSIGRRNQPQHF. In DNA form, the CDR3 reads TGTGCCAGTAGTATAGGGCGGAGAAATCAGCCCCAGCATTTT.

In this sample, this clone turned up once. The chain links TRBV15 to TRBJ1-4; unclear D gene. V lost 0 bases and J 4 bases, leaving 6 bases between the germline ends. Germline CDR1 is LNHNV and CDR2 is YYDKDF (reference sequence). The CDR3 covers 14 residues. The CDR3 spells CATSRDGRNEKLFF. The CDR3 DNA follows: TGTGCCACCAGCAGAGATGGGCGTAATGAAAAACTGTTTTTT. The variable domain in full, with the rest retrieved from reference TRBV15 and TRBJ1-4, is DAMVIQNPRYQVTQFGKPVTLSCSQTLNHNVMYWYQQKSSQAPKLLFHYYDKDFNNEADTPDNFQSRRPNTSFCFLDIRSPGLGDTAMYLCATSRDGRNEKLFFGSGTQLSVL.

This chain uses TRBV2 with TRBJ2-1, with 16 positions matching TRBD2. Germline V lookup: CDR1 SNHLY, CDR2 FYNNEI. Losses at the gene ends were 7 bases for V and 4 bases for J; bases not matched to a gene: 4. This CDR3 contains 16 residues. The CDR3 loop is CASKGLAGGLYNEQFF. The DNA for the CDR3 is TGTGCCAGCAAGGGACTAGCGGGGGGGCTTTACAATGAGCAGTTCTTC.

V is TRBV19 and J is TRBJ1-1, with 7 bases lining up with TRBD1. Germline loops: CDR1 LNHDA, CDR2 SQIVND (reference sequence). V shed 5 bases, J shed 6 bases, and the junction held 6 bases outside the gene matches. The CDR3 length is 13 residues. In DNA form, the CDR3 reads TGTGCCAGTAGTCCACGACAGGGACCTGAAGCTTTCTTT. Its translation is CASSPRQGPEAFF.

This clone was seen just once. The V and J genes are TRBV6-5 and TRBJ1-4; tentative D call: TRBD1 (6 bases). The CDR3 length is 14 residues. Germline V gene sequence: CDR1 MNHEY, CDR2 SVGAGI. Trimming stripped 8 bases from V and 5 bases from J, with 15 bases between. In DNA form, the CDR3 reads TGTGCCAGCGGAGGGACATCCCCGAATGAAAAACTGTTTTTT. Translated: CASGGTSPNEKLFF.

The rearrangement joins TRBV28 to TRBJ1-1, with D maybe TRBD1 (6 bases). CDR1 and CDR2 (germline): MDHEN, SYDVKM. V was pared by 7 bases and J by 1 base, with 19 bases between. There are 16 residues in the CDR3. The DNA of the CDR3 is TGTGCCAGCACCCCCGGGGGCGCGGGAAGGAACACTGAAGCTTTCTTT. This codes for CASTPGGAGRNTEAFF.

The CDR3 is CASSLADLEETQYF. The DNA of the CDR3 is TGCGCCAGCAGCTTGGCCGACCTCGAAGAGACCCAGTACTTC. The gene calls are TRBV5-1 and TRBJ2-5; no clear D gene. This CDR3 comprises 14 residues. Germline V CDR1 and CDR2: SGHRS, YFSETQ. Trimming pared 0 bases from V and 3 bases from J, leaving 9 bases between.

The chain is built from TRBV7-9 and TRBJ2-2; weak D call: TRBD1 (6 bases). Germline V gene sequence: CDR1 SEHNR, CDR2 FQNEAQ (reference sequence). V lost 7 bases, J lost 6 bases, and 15 bases lay in between. CDR3 size: 14 residues. This CDR3 is CASNPQGRPGELFF. The CDR3 DNA reads TGTGCCAGCAACCCACAGGGCAGACCCGGGGAGCTGTTTTTT.

This clone appeared once. The sample holds other DNA sequences that translate to the same CDR3. The V and J genes are TRBV27 and TRBJ1-5; tentatively, D is TRBD1 (5 bases). V was clipped by 2 bases and J by 1 base, with 6 bases between them. CDR3 length: 14 residues. CDR1 is MNHEY, CDR2 SMNVEV, per germline (reference sequence). CDR3 loop: CASSLRGSNQPQHF. CDR3 sequence (DNA): TGTGCCAGCAGTTTAAGGGGCAGCAATCAGCCCCAGCATTTT.

V is TRBV4-2 and J is TRBJ2-1; TRBD2 aligns across 13 bases. Germline trimming cut 1 base from V and 9 bases from J; bases unmatched to any gene: 6. Germline V gene data show CDR1 as LGHNA and CDR2 as YNFKEQ. The CDR3 runs to 16 residues. Written as DNA, the CDR3 is TGTGCCAGCAGCCAAGGGACTAGCGGGGGTCGTGTTGAGCAGTTCTTC. It translates to CASSQGTSGGRVEQFF.

The J gene is TRBJ1-3, the V gene TRBV7-9, with D unresolved. The CDR3 loop spans 18 amino acids. Germline V gene data show CDR1 as SEHNR and CDR2 as FQNEAQ (reference sequence). V lost 1 base and J lost 0, with 16 bases in between. The CDR3 sequence: CASSLGKVGQPSGNTIYF. The CDR3, as DNA: TGTGCCAGCAGCTTAGGGAAAGTTGGCCAGCCCTCTGGAAACACCATATATTTT.

This chain uses TRBV15 with TRBJ2-1; D call uncertain. In germline, CDR1 is LNHNV, CDR2 YYDKDF (reference sequence). V was shortened by 3 bases and J by 10 bases, with 16 bases between the two germline ends. The CDR3 sequence is 14 residues long. Here the CDR3 reads CATSSRVGRREQFF. The CDR3 DNA follows: TGTGCCACCAGCAGCCGGGTGGGTAGGAGAGAGCAGTTCTTC. The full variable domain, in which reference TRBV15 and TRBJ2-1 provide the parts outside the CDR3, is DAMVIQNPRYQVTQFGKPVTLSCSQTLNHNVMYWYQQKSSQAPKLLFHYYDKDFNNEADTPDNFQSRRPNTSFCFLDIRSPGLGDTAMYLCATSSRVGRREQFFGPGTRLTVL.

J is TRBJ2-3 and V is TRBV9; D remains ambiguous. The length of the CDR3 is 15 residues. Per the germline V gene, CDR1 is SGDLS and CDR2 is YYNGEE. The V gene lost 4 bases and the J gene lost 0 bases, with 12 bases spanning the gap. DNA of the CDR3: TGTGCCAGCAGCCCGCAGGAAGGGAGCACAGATACGCAGTATTTT. Amino acid sequence: CASSPQEGSTDTQYF.

The chain combines TRBV7-3 with TRBJ2-7; D is uncertain. The V gene's germline CDR1 is SGHTA and CDR2 FQGTGA. The V end lost 6 bases, the J end lost 2 bases, and 8 bases lay between the germline ends. CDR3 length: 12 amino acids. CDR3 in DNA: TGTGCCAGCAGGTGGGCTCCCTACGAGCAGTACTTC. It specifies CASRWAPYEQYF.

The gene calls are TRBV15 and TRBJ2-5; weak D call: TRBD1 (6 bases). The CDR3 is 14 amino acids. Germline CDR1 and CDR2: LNHNV and YYDKDF (reference sequence). The V end lost 3 bases, the J end lost 5 bases, and 13 bases lay between the germline ends. CDR3 sequence: CATSSRGSGETQYF. The CDR3 region has the DNA TGTGCCACCAGCAGTAGGGGGTCGGGGGAGACCCAGTACTTC.

The chain combines TRBV7-2 with TRBJ1-2, with D possibly matching TRBD1 (5 bases). The CDR3 consists of 14 residues. Germline V gene lookup returns CDR1 SGHTA and CDR2 FQGNSA. Between the trimmed V and J ends, which lost 2 bases and 4 bases, there was a span of 11 bases. The CDR3 nucleotides are TGTGCCAGCAGCTTATCCCAGGGTATCTATGGCTACACCTTC. Amino acids: CASSLSQGIYGYTF.

The V and J genes are TRBV5-1 and TRBJ1-1; TRBD1 matches at 10 bases. With V trimmed by 5 bases and J by 3 bases, 7 bases remained unmatched. In germline, CDR1 is SGHRS, CDR2 YFSETQ. This CDR3 region has 15 residues. Here the CDR3 reads CASRPRTGGHTEAFF. For the CDR3, the DNA is TGCGCCAGCAGACCAAGGACAGGGGGTCACACTGAAGCTTTCTTT.

This sequence joins TRBV30 and TRBJ2-4; D is uncertain. With 4 bases removed from V and 0 bases from J, the gap between germline ends came to 7 bases. In germline, CDR1 is GTSNPN, CDR2 SVGIG (reference sequence). This CDR3 comprises 13 residues. The CDR3 here is CAWNAVAKNIQYF. CDR3 nucleotides: TGTGCCTGGAACGCGGTAGCCAAAAACATTCAGTACTTC.

The gene calls are TRBV4-2 and TRBJ2-5, with D possibly TRBD2 on 5 matching bases. Germline-derived CDR1 and CDR2 are LGHNA and YNFKEQ. The CDR3 has 16 amino acids. Trimming removed 0 bases at V and 4 bases at J, with 15 bases between. CDR3 residues: CASSQDDGIWGETQYF. DNA for the CDR3: TGTGCCAGCAGCCAAGATGACGGGATCTGGGGAGAGACCCAGTACTTC.

The genes are TRBV27 and TRBJ2-7, with D tentatively TRBD2 (6 bases). The germline V gene has CDR1 MNHEY and CDR2 SMNVEV (reference sequence). Trimming left V 3 bases short and J 0 bases short, with 9 bases between. The CDR3 is 14 amino acids. CDR3 sequence (DNA): TGTGCCAGCAGTTTTTCCGGGAGCTCCTACGAGCAGTACTTC. As protein: CASSFSGSSYEQYF.

The V gene is TRBV27, the J gene TRBJ2-7, with no clear D. The germline CDR1 and CDR2 sequences are MNHEY and SMNVEV (reference sequence). This CDR3 has 12 amino acids. Trimming took 6 bases from V and 2 from J, leaving 8 bases between them. The DNA of the CDR3 is TGTGCCAGCAGCGATTCAGCCTACGAGCAGTACTTC. This encodes CASSDSAYEQYF.

Comments on this clone: The sample has other DNA sequences that encode this CDR3 too. The rearrangement joins TRBV6-6 to TRBJ1-1, with D tentatively TRBD1 (5 bases). The germline gives CDR1 MNHNY, CDR2 SVGAGI (reference sequence). The ends were cut back, 4 bases at V and 1 base at J, with 10 bases in the middle. This CDR3 is built from 14 residues. CDR3 in amino acids: CASSSQGPNTEAFF. DNA for the CDR3: TGTGCCAGCAGTTCCCAGGGACCGAACACTGAAGCTTTCTTT.

The V and J genes are TRBV9 and TRBJ2-5; possible D gene TRBD1, 5 bases. Germline V gene data show CDR1 as SGDLS and CDR2 as YYNGEE. The CDR3 consists of 15 residues. V was pared by 0 bases and J by 3 bases, with 12 bases between. CDR3 DNA: TGTGCCAGCAGCGTAGCTACTACAGGAGAAGAGACCCAGTACTTC. The encoded protein is CASSVATTGEETQYF.